The rows below give T cell receptor beta chains drawn from one sample of a study of blood T cell repertoires in COVID-19. Repertoires were generated with immunoSEQ multiplex PCR, while TCRdb's copy carries only in-frame clones and drops some. The repertoire includes 200,000 to 250,000 clones, 88% of them detected once, and about 2.5% sits in the top ten. Input material: peripheral blood. The source of these receptors is a woman aged 60-75 years with acute or convalescent COVID-19. The CDR3 runs from the conserved cysteine through the conserved F or W. A D gene is named only where the DNA matches it firmly. Size tells how often a clone was seen (once, few, many) or the class of an expanded clone, and some rows leave it out.

clone_size j_call v_call d_call cdr3_aa cdr3_nt
NA TRBJ1-2 TRBV5-4 NA CASSLGRENYGYTF TGTGCCAGCAGCTTGGGGAGGGAGAACTATGGCTACACCTTC
once TRBJ1-4 TRBV30 NA CAWSVGGANEKLFF TGTGCCTGGAGTGTAGGGGGGGCTAATGAAAAACTGTTTTTT
NA TRBJ1-1 TRBV7-9 TRBD1 CASSLGRGQNTEAFF TGTGCCAGCAGCTTAGGGAGGGGGCAGAACACTGAAGCTTTCTTT
NA TRBJ1-1 TRBV6-2/TRBV6-3 TRBD1 CASSYRFGQGGVNTEAFF TGTGCCAGCAGTTACCGTTTCGGACAGGGTGGAGTGAACACTGAAGCTTTCTTT
NA TRBJ1-5 TRBV5-1 TRBD1 CASSPVPLYRGANQPQHF TGCGCCAGCAGCCCTGTCCCACTCTACAGGGGGGCTAATCAGCCCCAGCATTTT
NA TRBJ1-2 TRBV30 NA CAWSVQGPNYGYTF TGTGCCTGGAGTGTTCAGGGCCCGAACTATGGCTACACCTTC
NA TRBJ1-5 TRBV30 NA CAWSVRDNQPQHF TGTGCCTGGAGTGTTCGGGACAATCAGCCCCAGCATTTT
NA TRBJ1-3 TRBV19 NA CASSISVSGNTIYF TGTGCCAGTAGTATCAGCGTCTCTGGAAACACCATATATTTT
NA TRBJ1-1 TRBV30 NA CAWSVLDSPAEAFF TGTGCCTGGAGTGTACTCGACTCCCCGGCTGAAGCTTTCTTT
NA TRBJ2-1 TRBV7-2 NA CASSPLRGDYNEQFF TGTGCCAGCAGCCCGTTGCGCGGGGACTACAATGAGCAGTTCTTC
NA TRBJ1-2 TRBV3-1/TRBV3-2 TRBD1 CASSQDPWTGYGYTF TGTGCCAGCAGCCAAGACCCATGGACAGGGTATGGCTACACCTTC
once TRBJ1-1 TRBV5-1 TRBD1 CASSGGQGAKNTEAFF TGCGCCAGCAGCGGGGGACAGGGGGCTAAGAACACTGAAGCTTTCTTT
NA TRBJ2-5 TRBV11-2 TRBD1 CASSLGDRMLTETQYF TGTGCCAGCAGCTTAGGGGACAGGATGTTAACGGAGACCCAGTACTTC
once TRBJ2-5 TRBV5-1 NA CASSLALGKETQYF TGCGCCAGCAGCTTGGCCCTAGGTAAAGAGACCCAGTACTTC
once TRBJ2-5 TRBV3-1/TRBV3-2 TRBD2 CASSRGLAGGKTQYF TGTGCCAGCAGCAGAGGACTAGCGGGGGGGAAGACCCAGTACTTC
once TRBJ2-1 TRBV14 TRBD2 CASSLGTSGTNEQFF TGTGCCAGCAGCCTCGGGACTAGCGGGACCAATGAGCAGTTCTTC
NA TRBJ1-3 TRBV30 NA CAWSADWTGNTIYF TGTGCCTGGAGTGCGGACTGGACTGGAAACACCATATATTTT
few TRBJ2-5 TRBV5-1 NA CASSLDRARETQYF TGCGCCAGCAGCTTGGACAGGGCGAGGGAGACCCAGTACTTC
NA TRBJ2-3 TRBV6-2/TRBV6-3 TRBD2 CASSYKASGGRQSTDTQYF TGTGCCAGCAGTTACAAGGCGAGCGGGGGACGTCAAAGCACAGATACGCAGTATTTT
once TRBJ1-4 TRBV30 TRBD1 CAWSSKRDRADEKLFF TGTGCCTGGAGTTCGAAACGGGACAGGGCTGATGAAAAACTGTTTTTT
once TRBJ1-1 TRBV12-3/TRBV12-4 NA CASSLTRDTEAFF TGTGCCAGCAGTTTGACTCGGGACACTGAAGCTTTCTTT
NA TRBJ1-1 TRBV11-1 NA CASREIGAPEAFF TGTGCCAGCAGGGAGATAGGCGCCCCCGAAGCTTTCTTT
once TRBJ1-5 TRBV29-1 NA CSVGRDTNQPQHF TGCAGCGTGGGCCGGGACACTAATCAGCCCCAGCATTTT
NA TRBJ2-3 TRBV7-9 NA CASSEGVISTDTQYF TGTGCCAGCAGCGAGGGGGTTATCAGCACAGATACGCAGTATTTT
NA TRBJ2-4 TRBV30 NA CAWSGGSLKNIQYF TGTGCCTGGAGTGGAGGCAGTTTAAAAAACATTCAGTACTTC
NA TRBJ1-2 TRBV28 NA CASSSPALQFRSLYGYTF TGTGCCAGCAGTTCCCCTGCCCTACAATTCCGGAGCCTCTATGGCTACACCTTC
NA TRBJ2-7 TRBV19 NA CASSIPGLTYEQYF TGTGCCAGTAGTATTCCAGGACTGACCTACGAGCAGTACTTC
NA TRBJ1-1 TRBV29-1 TRBD1 CSVKQGRTEAFF TGCAGCGTCAAACAGGGGAGGACTGAAGCTTTCTTT
NA TRBJ1-5 TRBV2 TRBD1 CASRLWDRDNQPQHF TGTGCCAGCAGGCTCTGGGACAGGGACAATCAGCCCCAGCATTTT
NA TRBJ1-5 TRBV6-5 NA CAIREQYSNQPQHF TGTGCCATCCGGGAACAGTATAGCAATCAGCCCCAGCATTTT
NA TRBJ2-3 TRBV3-1/TRBV3-2 NA CASSHLSGRGTDTQYF TGTGCCAGCAGCCACCTTAGTGGGAGAGGGACAGATACGCAGTATTTT
once TRBJ2-2 TRBV7-2 TRBD1 CASHTGGSSGELFF TGTGCCAGCCATACAGGGGGGTCGTCCGGGGAGCTGTTTTTT
once TRBJ1-2 TRBV6-5 TRBD1 CASSYLQGGANYGYTF TGTGCCAGCAGTTACTTGCAGGGGGGAGCTAACTATGGCTACACCTTC
NA TRBJ1-1 TRBV4-1 TRBD1 CASSQEATGATLGTEAFF TGCGCCAGCAGCCAAGAAGCGACAGGGGCTACGTTGGGCACTGAAGCTTTCTTT
NA TRBJ1-1 TRBV5-1 TRBD1 CASSAQGYTEAFF TGCGCCAGCAGTGCACAGGGGTACACTGAAGCTTTCTTT
NA TRBJ1-2 TRBV6-2/TRBV6-3 NA CASSQDSTGYGYTF TGTGCCAGCAGCCAAGACAGTACGGGCTATGGCTACACCTTC
few TRBJ2-4 TRBV5-1 NA CASSPDRSQNIQYF TGCGCCAGCAGCCCTGACAGGAGTCAAAACATTCAGTACTTC
NA TRBJ2-5 TRBV24-1 TRBD1 CATSDPGQGAGETQYF TGTGCCACCAGTGATCCGGGACAGGGGGCGGGGGAGACCCAGTACTTC
few TRBJ2-3 TRBV2 TRBD2 CASRTGTSGNANTDTQYF TGTGCCAGCAGAACCGGGACTAGCGGGAACGCAAACACAGATACGCAGTATTTT
NA TRBJ2-2 TRBV9 NA CASSAGNTGELFF TGTGCCAGCAGCGCGGGGAACACCGGGGAGCTGTTTTTT
NA TRBJ1-6 TRBV5-1 NA CASSPGGSASSYNSPLHF TGCGCCAGCAGCCCGGGGGGCAGCGCGAGCTCCTATAATTCACCCCTCCACTTT
NA TRBJ2-3 TRBV5-4 TRBD2 CASSPAIPAGGYIDTQYF TGTGCCAGCAGCCCTGCCATCCCCGCGGGAGGGTATATAGATACGCAGTATTTT
NA TRBJ2-1 TRBV5-1 NA CASSLDFVFSEQFF TGCGCCAGCAGCTTGGATTTTGTGTTCTCGGAGCAGTTCTTC
NA TRBJ2-5 TRBV7-9 TRBD2 CASSLVAGGPQETQYF TGTGCCAGCAGCTTAGTAGCGGGAGGGCCCCAAGAGACCCAGTACTTC
NA TRBJ2-1 TRBV4-2 TRBD1 CASSPGQGHTYNEQFF TGTGCCAGCAGCCCCGGACAGGGCCATACCTACAATGAGCAGTTCTTC
few TRBJ2-5 TRBV3-1/TRBV3-2 NA CASSRGTFSYF TGTGCCAGCAGCCGGGGGACTTTCTCTTACTTC
NA TRBJ1-5 TRBV13 NA CASSLEGRPPQHF TGTGCCAGCAGCTTAGAGGGGAGGCCGCCCCAGCATTTT
NA TRBJ2-5 TRBV3-1/TRBV3-2 TRBD2 CASSQGLAGGQETQYF TGTGCCAGCAGCCAGGGACTAGCGGGGGGCCAAGAGACCCAGTACTTC
NA TRBJ2-1 TRBV6-6 TRBD2 CASTLMGLVSNEQFF TGTGCCAGCACTCTAATGGGACTAGTTTCCAATGAGCAGTTCTTC
NA TRBJ2-5 TRBV2 NA CASSESVPPYQNF TGTGCCAGCAGTGAATCGGTGCCCCCCTATCAAAACTTC
NA TRBJ1-3 TRBV18 TRBD1 CASSPTGWGNTIYF TGTGCCAGCTCACCGACAGGGTGGGGAAACACCATATATTTT
NA TRBJ2-1 TRBV7-9 TRBD2 CATGLAGLSSYNEQFF TGTGCCACGGGACTAGCGGGGTTGAGCTCCTACAATGAGCAGTTCTTC
NA TRBJ2-2 TRBV19 NA CASSIISLGELFF TGTGCCAGTAGTATCATTAGCCTCGGGGAGCTGTTTTTT
NA TRBJ1-1 TRBV25-1 TRBD1 CASSEWGTGGTEAFF TGTGCCAGCAGTGAATGGGGGACAGGGGGCACTGAAGCTTTCTTT
NA TRBJ2-7 TRBV10-1 NA CASSDGGTLKRQYF TGCGCCAGCAGTGACGGGGGGACATTGAAGCGGCAGTACTTC
NA TRBJ2-1 TRBV6-2/TRBV6-3 TRBD2 CASSYSSGTSGSLNEQFF TGTGCCAGCAGTTACTCTTCCGGGACTAGCGGGAGTTTGAATGAGCAGTTCTTC